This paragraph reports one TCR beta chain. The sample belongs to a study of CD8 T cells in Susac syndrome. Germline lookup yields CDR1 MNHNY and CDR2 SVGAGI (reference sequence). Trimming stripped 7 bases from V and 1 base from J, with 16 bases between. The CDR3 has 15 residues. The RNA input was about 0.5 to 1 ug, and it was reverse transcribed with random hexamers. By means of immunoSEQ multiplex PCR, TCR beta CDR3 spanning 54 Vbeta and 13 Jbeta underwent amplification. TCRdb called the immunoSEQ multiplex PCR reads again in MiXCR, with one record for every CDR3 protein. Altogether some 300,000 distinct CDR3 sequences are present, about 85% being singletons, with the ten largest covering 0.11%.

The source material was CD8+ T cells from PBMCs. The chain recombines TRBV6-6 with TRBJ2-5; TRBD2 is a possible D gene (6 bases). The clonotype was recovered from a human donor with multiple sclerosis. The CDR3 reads CASNRGKGIQETQYF. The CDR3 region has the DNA TGTGCCAGCAATCGGGGGAAGGGGATCCAAGAGACCCAGTACTTC.